The clone carrying this T cell receptor (beta chain) was seen only once. The antigen remains undetermined. In the PCR, 60 Vbeta and 13 Jbeta primers were used. Assay: immunoSEQ multiplex PCR; the TCRdb copy retains only in-frame clones and omits some. The table includes approximately 99,000 clones, roughly 73% detected once. The sample originates from a study of cytomegalovirus exposure and HLA in healthy donors. The study's findings and limits: There were some public TCRs occurring in many donors, but most TCR sequences were rare. An analysis that was carried out later associated 15,000 to 20,000 TCR beta sequences with HLA alleles at 0.05 false discovery rate. The likely origin of a cluster of highly shared sequence variants was a sequencing artifact.

This CDR3 has 13 amino acids. Trimming took off 2 bases at V and 11 bases at J, with 13 bases between the two ends. Germline V lookup: CDR1 MGHRA, CDR2 YSYEKL. The origin of this receptor is a man aged 40-50 years in good health and CMV-seronegative. Input material: PBMCs. The chain has TRBV4-1 and TRBJ1-5; TRBD1 is a possible D gene (6 bases). The CDR3 nucleotides are TGCGCCAGCAGCCAAAACCAACAGGGATCCCAGCATTTT. Protein sequence: CASSQNQQGSQHF.